Listed below are T cell receptor beta chains from one sample, sequenced in a study of control samples from healthy donors and cancer patients. The repertoire was sequenced with immunoSEQ multiplex PCR; TCRdb's copy has only in-frame clones and lacks some. The sample records over 50,000 clones, 90% to 97% being singletons. The sequenced sample was blood. The origin of the receptors is a woman younger than 30 in good health. Each CDR3 is given with its conserved first and last residue.

cdr3_aa	v_call
CASSTTGNSPLHF	TRBV7-3
CAWGTLDSNYGYTF	TRBV30
CSVDSHTGELFF	TRBV29-1
CASSLATGGSYNEQFF	TRBV7-2
CASSFWDRGHYEQYF	TRBV7-2
CASTDAEAFF	TRBV25-1
CASSRDSTNEKLFF	TRBV21-1
CASSLLAGNEQFF	TRBV12-3/TRBV12-4
CASSDLSRGLGNEQFF	TRBV11-2
CASSALRTLFYNEQFF	TRBV28
CASSLSPGTEAFF	TRBV11-3
CASKPWTGDSNQPQHF	TRBV19
CASSYRTGELFF	TRBV6-2/TRBV6-3
CASSFRGESYNEQFF	TRBV7-2
CASRWGLRGSTDTQYF	TRBV5-1
CASSLEQGAVSGNTIYF	TRBV5-1
CASSRDQGKYGYTF	TRBV6-2/TRBV6-3
CASSESGPRNQPQHF	TRBV10-2
CASSPTGAYGYTF	TRBV18
CASSLGGPVYF	TRBV7-3
CASSYSRAGSYEQYF	TRBV6-5
CASSYSGSLAFF	TRBV6-2/TRBV6-3
CASSQDRATDTQYF	TRBV6-2/TRBV6-3
CASRVNGAKETQYF	TRBV6-5
CASSLGGLDQPQHF	TRBV7-9
CASSPWDNEKLFF	TRBV9
CASSQFSRHNEKLFF	TRBV3-1/TRBV3-2
CASSVGDRGGDTGELFF	TRBV9
CASSATEGGLVQHF	TRBV2
CASSQGRELAKNIQYF	TRBV23-1
CSVEGTSGSTDTQYF	TRBV29-1
CATLEWGIEQYF	TRBV10-1
CASSPGQGIADTQYF	TRBV6-5
CATSRGQDFLYGYTF	TRBV15
CASSPWGQDTEAFF	TRBV18
CASSQGSNPNYGYTF	TRBV11-2
CASSPLGTVTTNEKLFF	TRBV18
CASSNRDRPLYEQYF	TRBV19
CASSLGAGGFTDTQYF	TRBV5-1
CASSSDGPTDTQYF	TRBV11-3
CASSGGDSEKLFF	TRBV2
CASSLSGQTSSYEQYF	TRBV5-1
CASSYEAGMIAFF	TRBV6-5
CASSEWTGRFSTDTQYF	TRBV10-1
CAWKRTQGLINQPQHF	TRBV30
CASSDDGGGLMDEQYF	TRBV10-2
CASSYSFREQYF	TRBV6-2/TRBV6-3
CASSSVDLVAYNEQFF	TRBV4-1
CASSPGPHEAFF	TRBV12-3/TRBV12-4
CASSLGAEVFNQPQHF	TRBV7-2